Following are 10 T cell receptor beta chains from one sample sequenced in a study of CD8 T cells in Susac syndrome. After extraction with the RNeasy kit, about 0.45 to 1 ug of the RNA was reverse transcribed using random hexamers. MiXCR, applied by TCRdb to the immunoSEQ multiplex PCR reads, yields one record per CDR3 protein. Among 150,000 to 200,000 distinct CDR3 sequences listed, approximately 96% were seen once. The sequencing sample was made of CD8+ T cells from PBMCs. These receptors originate from a human donor with multiple sclerosis.

The genes are TRBV20-1 and TRBJ1-2, with 8 bases matching TRBD1. V shed 4 bases and J 2 bases; nucleotides not matched to a gene: 12. This CDR3 comprises 16 residues. Germline V gene data show CDR1 as DFQATT and CDR2 as SNEGSKA (reference sequence). CDR3 region: CSAKSSQGAGNYGYTF. The CDR3 region has the DNA TGCAGTGCTAAATCCAGCCAGGGGGCGGGGAACTATGGCTACACCTTC.

This rearrangement joins TRBV12-3 or TRBV12-4 to TRBJ2-3; tentative D call: TRBD2 (6 bases). V lost 3 bases, J lost 5 bases, and 21 bases lay in between. The CDR3 contains 17 residues. CDR3 in amino acids: CASSFFPWREYQDTQYF. The CDR3 nucleotides are TGTGCCAGCAGTTTCTTCCCCTGGCGGGAATATCAAGATACGCAGTATTTT.

The chain has TRBV9 and TRBJ1-2; D unclear. CDR1 and CDR2 (germline): SGDLS, YYNGEE. The CDR3 loop spans 16 amino acids. Trimming left V 4 bases short and J 2 bases short, with 18 bases between. The CDR3 spells CASSPSDLPANYGYTF. The CDR3 coding sequence is TGTGCCAGCAGCCCGAGCGATTTGCCGGCCAACTATGGCTACACCTTC.

The chain uses TRBV7-8 and TRBJ1-5; tentatively, D is TRBD1 (5 bases). This CDR3 region has 14 residues. Trimming stripped 3 bases from V and 0 bases from J, with 6 bases between. The germline gives CDR1 SGHVS, CDR2 FQNEAQ. DNA of the CDR3: TGTGCCAGCAGCTTGACAGATAGCAATCAGCCCCAGCATTTT. Amino acids: CASSLTDSNQPQHF. Variable domain in full (rest from reference TRBV7-8 and TRBJ1-5): GAGVSQSPRYKVAKRGQDVALRCDPISGHVSLFWYQQALGQGPEFLTYFQNEAQLDKSGLPSDRFFAERPEGSVSTLKIQRTQQEDSAVYLCASSLTDSNQPQHFGDGTRLSIL.

CDR3 loop: CASSLSTVRAEAFF. The CDR3 nucleotides read TGTGCCAGCAGCTTAAGCACGGTGAGGGCTGAAGCTTTCTTT. The chain joins TRBV7-8 to TRBJ1-1, with D unresolved. CDR3 length: 14 residues. Germline-derived CDR1 and CDR2 are SGHVS and FQNEAQ. V lost 2 bases, J lost 6 bases, and 13 bases lay in between. The full variable domain, in which reference TRBV7-8 and TRBJ1-1 provide the parts outside the CDR3, is GAGVSQSPRYKVAKRGQDVALRCDPISGHVSLFWYQQALGQGPEFLTYFQNEAQLDKSGLPSDRFFAERPEGSVSTLKIQRTQQEDSAVYLCASSLSTVRAEAFFGQGTRLTVV.

This clonotype showed up just a few times. This sequence joins TRBV9 and TRBJ1-1; unclear D gene. The germline V gene encodes CDR1 SGDLS and CDR2 YYNGEE. The CDR3 spans 15 residues. V lost 0 bases to trimming and J lost 0 bases, with 9 bases between them. The CDR3 nucleotides read TGTGCCAGCAGCGTAGAGGGCTCCATGAACACTGAAGCTTTCTTT. It encodes CASSVEGSMNTEAFF.

V gene TRBV29-1 combines with J gene TRBJ1-2, with D unresolved. CDR3 length: 13 amino acids. The germline CDR1 and CDR2 sequences are SQVTM and ANQGSEA. Deletions cut 6 bases from V and 2 bases from J, with 13 bases between. The CDR3 spells CSVADGGNYGYTF. CDR3 coding DNA: TGCAGCGTAGCGGACGGAGGGAACTATGGCTACACCTTC.

The chain carries TRBV19 and TRBJ2-1, with D hard to call. V shed 1 base and J shed 0 bases, with 7 bases lying between them. This CDR3 spans 15 amino acids. Germline CDR1 and CDR2: LNHDA and SQIVND (reference sequence). The CDR3 DNA reads as TGTGCCAGTAGTATAGGGAGTAGCTCCTACAATGAGCAGTTCTTC. Protein product: CASSIGSSSYNEQFF.

The CDR3 DNA is TGCGCCAGCAGCTTGGCCGGGGCAGGGGGCGACGAGCAGTACTTC. It codes for CASSLAGAGGDEQYF. This chain joins TRBV5-1 and TRBJ2-7; 8 bases match TRBD1. This CDR3 has 15 amino acids. CDR1 is SGHRS, CDR2 YFSETQ, per germline. The trim removed 0 bases at V and 5 bases at J, leaving 7 bases unmatched.

V is TRBV5-4 and J is TRBJ2-2; tentative D call: TRBD2 (6 bases). Germline lookup yields CDR1 SGHNT and CDR2 YYREEE (reference sequence). Trimming took 1 base from V and 7 from J, leaving 17 bases between them. The CDR3 extends over 16 amino acids. CDR3 in amino acids: CASSLWGREVHGELFF. CDR3 DNA sequence: TGTGCCAGCAGCTTGTGGGGCAGGGAGGTTCACGGGGAGCTGTTTTTT. The entire variable domain, with the rest obtained from reference TRBV5-4 and TRBJ2-2, is as follows: ETGVTQSPTHLIKTRGQQVTLRCSSQSGHNTVSWYQQALGQGPQFIFQYYREEENGRGNFPPRFSGLQFPNYSSELNVNALELDDSALYLCASSLWGREVHGELFFGEGSRLTVL.